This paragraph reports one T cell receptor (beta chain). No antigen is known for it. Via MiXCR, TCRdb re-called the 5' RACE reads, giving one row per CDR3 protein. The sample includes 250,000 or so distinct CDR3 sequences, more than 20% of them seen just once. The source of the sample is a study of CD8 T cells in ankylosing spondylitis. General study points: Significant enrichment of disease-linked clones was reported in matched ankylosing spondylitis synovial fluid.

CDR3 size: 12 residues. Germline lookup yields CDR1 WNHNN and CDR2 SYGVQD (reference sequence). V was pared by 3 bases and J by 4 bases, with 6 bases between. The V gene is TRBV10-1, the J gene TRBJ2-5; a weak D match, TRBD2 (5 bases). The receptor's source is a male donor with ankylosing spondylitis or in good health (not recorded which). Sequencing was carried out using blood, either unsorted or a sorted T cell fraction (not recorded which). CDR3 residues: CASSDGVETQYF. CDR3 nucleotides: TGCGCCAGCAGTGACGGGGTAGAGACCCAGTACTTC.